Shown below are 11 T cell receptor beta chains from a single sample sequenced in a study of blood T cells in healthy people across ages. Combining a sample-barcoded 5' primer with a J-beta primer mix, a second PCR ran for roughly 6 to 12 cycles. In TCRdb, the 5' RACE reads were re-called with MiXCR into one record per CDR3 protein. Counted here are around 1,100,000 distinct CDR3 sequences, approximately 38% occurring once; the ten biggest clones make up roughly 14%. Sequencing was done on a sample of blood. All receptors derive from a young man in good health.

This rearrangement joins TRBV20-1 to TRBJ1-6, with 8 nucleotides matching TRBD1. Unmatched junction bases numbered 10, after V lost 0 bases and J lost 3 bases. Germline CDR1 is DFQATT and CDR2 is SNEGSKA (reference sequence). The CDR3 is 18 amino acids. CDR3 bases: TGCAGTGCTAGAGAGGGGACAGGTTCTCCTTTCTATAATTCACCCCTCCACTTT. This codes for CSAREGTGSPFYNSPLHF.

This clonotype appeared a few times. The V call is TRBV29-1, the J call TRBJ2-5, with 10 bases aligning to TRBD2. This CDR3 has 18 amino acids. In germline, CDR1 is SQVTM, CDR2 ANQGSEA. J was trimmed by 11 bases and V by 3 bases; bases with no gene match: 24. CDR3 DNA: TGCAGCGTTGACGCAGGACTTAGCGGGGGGATCTCTTACAATGAGCAGTACTTC. It specifies CSVDAGLSGGISYNEQYF.

About this clonotype itself: Because the CDR3 is missing its conserved closing phenylalanine or tryptophan, this is likely a read error. The V and J genes are TRBV28 and TRBJ2-1, with D possibly being TRBD1 or TRBD2 (6 bases each). There are 18 residues in the CDR3. V was clipped by 5 bases and J by 3 bases, with 23 bases between them. Germline CDR1 reads MDHEN; CDR2 reads SYDVKM. The CDR3 sequence: CASSPGTSWGADYNEQFS. The CDR3 DNA reads as TGTGCCAGCAGTCCCGGAACATCTTGGGGGGCAGACTACAATGAGCAGTTCTCC.

This clonotype was recorded many times. This chain links TRBV29-1 with TRBJ2-1, with TRBD1 matching 7 bases. Unmatched junction bases numbered 6, after V lost 4 bases and J lost 3 bases. From germline, CDR1 is SQVTM and CDR2 ANQGSEA. This CDR3 spans 14 amino acids. CDR3 amino acids: CSVVGTDFYNEQFF. CDR3 nucleotides: TGCAGCGTTGTTGGGACAGATTTCTACAATGAGCAGTTCTTC.

The chain recombines TRBV4-3 with TRBJ2-1, with TRBD1 matching 7 bases. The ends lost 4 bases at V and 2 bases at J; junction bases unmatched: 5. Germline V gene lookup returns CDR1 LGHNA and CDR2 YSLEER. The CDR3 covers 15 residues. Here the CDR3 reads CASSPDRDPYNEQFF. The CDR3 DNA sequence: TGCGCCAGCAGCCCTGACAGGGACCCCTACAATGAGCAGTTCTTC.

This clonotype was detected once. The chain links TRBV20-1 to TRBJ2-1, with TRBD1 matching over 9 bases. The CDR3 totals 14 residues. Germline loops: CDR1 DFQATT, CDR2 SNEGSKA (reference sequence). The ends lost 6 bases at V and 5 bases at J; junction bases unmatched: 8. The CDR3, as DNA: TGCAGTGCGGTTCCGGGACAGGGTCACAATGAGCAGTTCTTC. Its protein is CSAVPGQGHNEQFF.

J is TRBJ1-2 and V is TRBV5-1; D might be TRBD1 (5 bases). This CDR3 spans 14 amino acids. Trimming took off 4 bases at V and 5 bases at J, with 15 bases between the two ends. In germline, CDR1 is SGHRS, CDR2 YFSETQ. The CDR3 reads CASSLGTAVYGYTF. The CDR3 DNA sequence: TGCGCCAGCAGCCTAGGGACGGCGGTTTATGGCTACACCTTC.

The chain carries TRBV12-5 and TRBJ1-1; unclear D gene. CDR3 size: 13 residues. With 5 bases removed from V and 6 bases from J, the gap between germline ends came to 13 bases. Germline V CDR1 and CDR2: LGHNT, FRNRAP. CDR3 protein: CASGPRAASEAFF. In nucleotides, the CDR3 is TGTGCTAGTGGTCCGAGGGCGGCCTCTGAAGCTTTCTTT.

This clonotype has a count of ten or more. This chain connects TRBV6-2 or TRBV6-3 to TRBJ2-3; D is unclear. Between the trimmed V and J ends, which lost 6 bases and 2 bases, there was a span of 12 bases. CDR1 and CDR2 from the germline V gene are MNHEY and SVGEGT. This CDR3 has 14 amino acids. CDR3 protein: CASSQPDPTDTQYF. CDR3 nucleotide sequence: TGTGCCAGCAGCCAACCCGACCCCACAGATACGCAGTATTTT.

This clonotype has more than one count but fewer than ten. V and J are TRBV4-3 and TRBJ1-6, with D tentatively TRBD1 (5 bases). V gave up 1 base and J gave up 9 bases, with 19 bases separating them. Per germline, CDR1 LGHNA and CDR2 YSLEER. This CDR3 has 17 amino acids. CDR3 in amino acids: CASSQGRSGTVGSPLHF. CDR3 DNA: TGCGCCAGCAGCCAAGGAAGGTCCGGGACCGTCGGTTCACCCCTCCACTTT.

Comments on this clonotype: One junction end does not reproduce the germline sequence, and a read error may be involved. This chain joins TRBV9 and TRBJ2-1, with D perhaps matching TRBD2 (5 bases). The CDR3 covers 13 residues. Per germline, CDR1 SGDLS and CDR2 YYNGEE. The CDR3 nucleotides read TGTGCCAGCAGCGGCGGAGGCTACACTGAGCAGTTCTTC. It encodes CASSGGGYTEQFF.